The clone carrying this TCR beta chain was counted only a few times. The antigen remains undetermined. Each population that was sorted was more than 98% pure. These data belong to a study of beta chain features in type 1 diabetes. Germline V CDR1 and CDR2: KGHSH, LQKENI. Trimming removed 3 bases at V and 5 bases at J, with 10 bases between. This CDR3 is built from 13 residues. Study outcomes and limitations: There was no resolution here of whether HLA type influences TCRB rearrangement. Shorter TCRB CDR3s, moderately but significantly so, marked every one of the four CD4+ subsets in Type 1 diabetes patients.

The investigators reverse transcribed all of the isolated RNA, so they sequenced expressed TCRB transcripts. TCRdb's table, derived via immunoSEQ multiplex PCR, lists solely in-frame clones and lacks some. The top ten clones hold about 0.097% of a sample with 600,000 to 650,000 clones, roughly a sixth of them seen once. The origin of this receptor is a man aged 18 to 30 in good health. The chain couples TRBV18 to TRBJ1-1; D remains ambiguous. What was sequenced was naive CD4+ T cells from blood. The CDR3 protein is CASSPGEGTEAFF. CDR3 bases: TGTGCCAGCTCACCGGGAGAAGGGACTGAAGCTTTCTTT.